This TCR beta chain stems from a study of T cells in Graves' hyperthyroidism and ophthalmopathy. General observations from the study: Ophthalmopathy was predicted by the model a median of around 5.9 months ahead of onset. Blood also carried most thyroid clonotypes expanded above 0.001.

Researchers amplified the TCR beta CDR3 regions from RNA transcripts. HTBI primers drove first-round RT-PCR of the TCR CDR3. TCRdb processed the multiplex PCR reads anew with MiXCR; each CDR3 protein has one entry. The table lists about 400,000 distinct CDR3 sequences, roughly an eighth of them singletons, with around 5.3% in the top ten. This clonotype was counted a few times. Its antigen is currently unknown. Fresh peripheral blood, 8 to 10 ml of it, supplied the PBMCs. V was cut by 0 bases and J by 8 bases, with 10 bases left in between. CDR1 and CDR2 from the germline V gene are LGHDT and YNNKEL (reference sequence). This CDR3 region has 14 residues.

J is TRBJ2-2 and V is TRBV3-1; a weak D match, TRBD2 (5 bases). Source material: blood. The TCR was taken from a woman aged 18-29 years with Graves' hyperthyroidism. CDR3 protein: CASSQDWAGGELFF. CDR3 nucleotide sequence: TGTGCCAGCAGCCAAGATTGGGCGGGTGGGGAGCTGTTTTTT.